Following are 17 T cell receptor beta chains from one sample sequenced in a study of blood T cell repertoires in COVID-19. TCRdb's table, derived via immunoSEQ multiplex PCR, lists solely in-frame clones and lacks some. The top ten hold about 6% of the sample, which has about 250,000 clones, roughly 83% seen once. Sequenced: peripheral blood. These receptors were collected from a woman of 80 years or more with COVID-19, enrolled during active disease.

This clone was counted a single time. This sequence joins TRBV5-4 and TRBJ1-1; no firm D call. Trimming cost V 4 bases and J 4 bases, with 14 bases left between them. The germline gives CDR1 SGHNT, CDR2 YYREEE (reference sequence). This CDR3 spans 14 amino acids. CDR3 DNA sequence: TGTGCCAGCAGCCCCGGTGACGGGAGCACTGAAGCTTTCTTT. Translation: CASSPGDGSTEAFF.

CDR3 amino acids: CAWSLGTGWNTEAFF. The CDR3 region has the DNA TGTGCCTGGAGTTTGGGGACAGGGTGGAACACTGAAGCTTTCTTT. This chain links TRBV30 with TRBJ1-1; 9 bases fit TRBD1. Germline CDR1 GTSNPN, CDR2 SVGIG (reference sequence). The CDR3 length is 15 residues. V shed 2 bases and J 1 base; nucleotides not matched to a gene: 5.

The chain links TRBV6-1 to TRBJ1-5, with D perhaps TRBD1 (5 bases). Germline V CDR1 and CDR2: MNHNS, SASEGT. Trimming shortened V by 3 bases and J by 4 bases, and 10 bases separated the two germline ends. CDR3 length equals 14 residues. The CDR3 here is CASSEGRTNQPQHF. The CDR3, as DNA: TGTGCCAGCAGTGAGGGCAGGACAAATCAGCCCCAGCATTTT.

The V call is TRBV5-4, the J call TRBJ1-2; no clear D. This CDR3 is built from 12 residues. CDR1 and CDR2 from the germline V gene are SGHNT and YYREEE (reference sequence). V gave up 5 bases and J gave up 5 bases, with 10 bases separating them. The CDR3 nucleotides read TGTGCCAGCAGTCGGGAAGCATATGGCTACACCTTC. Translating it yields CASSREAYGYTF.

The rearrangement links TRBV6-1 to TRBJ2-3; 10 bases align to TRBD2. CDR1 MNHNS and CDR2 SASEGT come from the germline V gene. This CDR3 region has 16 residues. V shed 5 bases, J shed 2 bases, and the junction held 7 bases outside the gene matches. CDR3 region: CASSQVLAGDTDTQYF. Written as DNA, the CDR3 is TGTGCCAGCAGTCAAGTTCTAGCGGGGGACACAGATACGCAGTATTTT.

About this clone: Different DNA sequences within this sample yield the same CDR3. The V call is TRBV7-2, the J call TRBJ1-5; TRBD1 matches 10 bases. The trim removed 5 bases at V and 3 bases at J, leaving 4 bases unmatched. Germline V gene sequence: CDR1 SGHTA, CDR2 FQGNSA. The CDR3 spans 15 residues. The CDR3 here is CASSLGQGFNQPQHF. CDR3 in DNA: TGTGCCAGCAGCCTGGGACAGGGGTTCAATCAGCCCCAGCATTTT.

The genes are TRBV5-5 and TRBJ1-4; tentatively, D is TRBD1 (6 bases). The CDR3 is 15 amino acids. Trimming removed 1 base at V and 8 bases at J, with 15 bases between. Germline assignment: CDR1 SGHKS and CDR2 YYEKEE (reference sequence). The CDR3 DNA reads as TGTGCCAGCAGCTTGTTTGGGGGCGATGGAGAAAAACTGTTTTTT. This codes for CASSLFGGDGEKLFF.

This chain uses TRBV3-1 (or the pseudogene TRBV3-2) with TRBJ1-6; no definite D call. From germline, CDR1 is LGHDT and CDR2 YNNKEL (reference sequence). V was shortened by 2 bases and J by 5 bases, with 22 bases between the two germline ends. This CDR3 is 19 amino acids long. The CDR3 loop reads CASSQWRVGKLSDNSPLHF. As DNA, the CDR3 is TGTGCCAGCAGCCAATGGAGGGTGGGGAAATTATCTGATAATTCACCCCTCCACTTT.

The rearrangement links TRBV2 to TRBJ1-5, with 7 bases lining up with TRBD1. This CDR3 contains 14 residues. V lost 6 bases to trimming and J lost 6 bases; unmatched junction nucleotides: 8. Germline CDR1 reads SNHLY; CDR2 reads FYNNEI. The CDR3 coding sequence is TGTGCCAGCAGAGACAGGGTCCTCTCTCAGCCCCAGCATTTT. This gives the protein CASRDRVLSQPQHF.

This clone was picked up one time. This rearrangement joins TRBV5-1 to TRBJ2-3, with TRBD1 matching over 8 bases. The CDR3 covers 16 residues. The junction had 10 bases not matched to a gene; V was cut back by 4 bases and J by 3 bases. CDR1 is SGHRS and CDR2 is YFSETQ in the germline V gene. As DNA, the CDR3 is TGCGCCAGCAGCCCGGGCGGACAGGGAATGACAGATACGCAGTATTTT. Translated: CASSPGGQGMTDTQYF.

The V gene is TRBV6-5, the J gene TRBJ2-1; 10 bases are a match to TRBD2. Germline V CDR1 and CDR2: MNHEY, SVGAGI. V was clipped by 6 bases and J by 9 bases; unmatched bases: 5. The length of the CDR3 is 13 residues. Here the CDR3 DNA reads TGTGCCAGCAGGCTAGCGGGGGAAGGTGAGCAGTTCTTC. Encoded protein: CASRLAGEGEQFF.

The gene calls are TRBV5-4 and TRBJ2-2; no clear D. Trimming shortened V by 4 bases and J by 1 base, and 14 bases separated the two germline ends. This CDR3 comprises 16 residues. CDR1 is SGHNT and CDR2 is YYREEE in the germline V gene (reference sequence). The CDR3 DNA follows: TGTGCCAGCAGCACCAAAGATTCAGGGAACACCGGGGAGCTGTTTTTT. Translating it yields CASSTKDSGNTGELFF.

With respect to this clone: This CDR3 is also generated by other DNA sequences in the sample. CDR3 bases: TGTGCCAGCAGTTACAGGGGGAGAGGCACTGAAGCTTTCTTT. It translates to CASSYRGRGTEAFF. The J gene is TRBJ1-1, the V gene TRBV28, with TRBD1 identical over 8 bases. J was trimmed by 4 bases and V by 4 bases; bases with no gene match: 5. CDR3 length: 14 amino acids. The V gene's germline CDR1 is MDHEN and CDR2 SYDVKM. Looking up the rest from reference TRBV28 and TRBJ1-1 gives the full variable domain: DVKVTQSSRYLVKRTGEKVFLECVQDMDHENMFWYRQDPGLGLRLIYFSYDVKMKEKGDIPEGYSVSREKKERFSLILESASTNQTSMYLCASSYRGRGTEAFFGQGTRLTVV.

Remarks on this clone: No conserved phenylalanine or tryptophan is present at the end of the CDR3, so a read error is the likely explanation. The gene calls are TRBV10-2 and TRBJ1-1, with 9 bases matching TRBD1. Germline assignment: CDR1 WSHSY and CDR2 SAAADI. Germline trimming cut 6 bases from V and 6 bases from J; bases unmatched to any gene: 11. The CDR3 has 15 residues. CDR3 sequence (DNA): TGCGCCAGCAGAAAAAACCGGGACAGGGAATCTGAAGCTTTCCTT. Translating gives CASRKNRDRESEAFL.

This chain links TRBV7-2 with TRBJ2-5, with 10 bases that match TRBD2. CDR3 length: 14 amino acids. CDR1 and CDR2 from the germline V gene are SGHTA and FQGNSA. V shed 3 bases, J shed 6 bases, and the junction held 4 bases outside the gene matches. This CDR3 reads CASSLSGGAKTQYF. The CDR3 coding sequence is TGTGCCAGCAGCTTGAGCGGGGGGGCAAAGACCCAGTACTTC.

This clone was seen once. Here the CDR3 DNA reads TGCGCCAGCAGGATACAGGGATCCACTGAAGCTTTCTTT. Protein sequence: CASRIQGSTEAFF. The V and J genes are TRBV10-2 and TRBJ1-1, with D possibly matching TRBD1 (6 bases). Germline V lookup: CDR1 WSHSY, CDR2 SAAADI. The CDR3 loop spans 13 amino acids. Trimming removed 6 bases at V and 4 bases at J, with 12 bases between.

This clone was seen only once. The chain joins TRBV24-1 to TRBJ2-6; TRBD1 is a possible D gene (6 bases). V gave up 4 bases and J gave up 0 bases, with 18 bases separating them. Germline values: CDR1 KGHDR, CDR2 SFDVKD. This CDR3 is 19 amino acids long. DNA for the CDR3: TGTGCCACCAGTGAGGACTCCGGGACACCTACCTCTGGGGCCAACGTCCTGACTTTC. The encoded protein is CATSEDSGTPTSGANVLTF.